This note documents a single T cell receptor beta chain sequence. V lost 4 bases and J lost 5, with 12 bases in between. CDR1 MNHNS and CDR2 SASEGT come from the germline V gene. This CDR3 region has 14 residues. Assay: immunoSEQ multiplex PCR; the TCRdb copy retains only in-frame clones and omits some. Found here are approximately 79,000 clones, 95% of them singletons; the top ten hold roughly 0.25%. The entry originates in a study of technical replicates of blood from a handful of donors. This chain connects TRBV6-1 to TRBJ2-1, with D tentatively TRBD2 (5 bases). The sequencing sample was made of T cells isolated from PBMCs. This TCR came from a human donor in good health. CDR3 sequence reads: CASSAQDFDNEQFF. DNA for the CDR3: TGTGCCAGCAGTGCCCAGGACTTCGACAATGAGCAGTTCTTC.